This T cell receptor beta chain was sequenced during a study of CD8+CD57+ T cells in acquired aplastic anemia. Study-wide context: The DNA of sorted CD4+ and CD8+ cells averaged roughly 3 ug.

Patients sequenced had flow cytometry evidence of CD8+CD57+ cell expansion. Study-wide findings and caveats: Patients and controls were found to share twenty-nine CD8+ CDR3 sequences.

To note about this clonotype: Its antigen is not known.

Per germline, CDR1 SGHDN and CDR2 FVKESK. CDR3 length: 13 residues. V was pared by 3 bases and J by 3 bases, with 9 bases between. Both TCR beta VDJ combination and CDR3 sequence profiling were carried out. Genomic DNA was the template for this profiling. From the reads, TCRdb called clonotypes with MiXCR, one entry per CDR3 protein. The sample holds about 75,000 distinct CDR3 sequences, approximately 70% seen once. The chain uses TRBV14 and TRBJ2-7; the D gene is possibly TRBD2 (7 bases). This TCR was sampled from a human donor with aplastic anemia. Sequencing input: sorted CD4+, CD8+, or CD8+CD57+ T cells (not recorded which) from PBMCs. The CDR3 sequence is CASSQGGGYEQYF. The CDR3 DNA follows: TGTGCCAGCAGCCAGGGAGGGGGCTACGAGCAGTACTTC.